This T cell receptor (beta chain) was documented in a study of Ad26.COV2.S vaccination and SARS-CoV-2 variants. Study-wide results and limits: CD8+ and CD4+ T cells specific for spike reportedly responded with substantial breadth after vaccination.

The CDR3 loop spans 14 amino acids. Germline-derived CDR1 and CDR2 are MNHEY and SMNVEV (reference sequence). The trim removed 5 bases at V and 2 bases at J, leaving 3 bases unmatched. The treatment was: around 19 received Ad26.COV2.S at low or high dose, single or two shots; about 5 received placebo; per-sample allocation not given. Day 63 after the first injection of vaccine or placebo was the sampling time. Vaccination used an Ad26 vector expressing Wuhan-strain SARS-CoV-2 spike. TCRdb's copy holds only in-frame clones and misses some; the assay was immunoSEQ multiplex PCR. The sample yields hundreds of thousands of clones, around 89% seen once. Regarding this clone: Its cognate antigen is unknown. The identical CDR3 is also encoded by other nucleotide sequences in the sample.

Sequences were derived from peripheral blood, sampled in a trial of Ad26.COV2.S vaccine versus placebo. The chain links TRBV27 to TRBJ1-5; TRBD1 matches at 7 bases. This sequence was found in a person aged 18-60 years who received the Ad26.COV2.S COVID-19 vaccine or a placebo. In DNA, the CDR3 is TGTGCCAGCAGTCCTACAGGGGGCAATCAGCCCCAGCATTTT. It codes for CASSPTGGNQPQHF.